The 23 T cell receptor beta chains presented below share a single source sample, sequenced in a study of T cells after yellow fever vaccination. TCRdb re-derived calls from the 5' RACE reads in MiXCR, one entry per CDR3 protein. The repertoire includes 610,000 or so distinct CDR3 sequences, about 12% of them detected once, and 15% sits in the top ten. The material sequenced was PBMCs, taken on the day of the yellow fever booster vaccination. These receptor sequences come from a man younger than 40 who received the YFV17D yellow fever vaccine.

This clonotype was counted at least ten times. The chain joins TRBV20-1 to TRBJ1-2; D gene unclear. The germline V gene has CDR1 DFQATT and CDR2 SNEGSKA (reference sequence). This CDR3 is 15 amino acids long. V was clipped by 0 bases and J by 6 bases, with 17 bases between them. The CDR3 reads CSARDEVKGPDGYTF. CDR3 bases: TGCAGTGCTAGAGATGAGGTTAAAGGCCCAGATGGCTACACCTTC.

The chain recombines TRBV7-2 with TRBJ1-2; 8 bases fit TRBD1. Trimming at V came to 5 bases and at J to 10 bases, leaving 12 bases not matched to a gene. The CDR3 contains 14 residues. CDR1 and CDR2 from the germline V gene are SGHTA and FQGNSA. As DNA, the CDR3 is TGTGCCAGCAGCCCTTGGACAGGGACAAATGACTACACCTTC. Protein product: CASSPWTGTNDYTF.

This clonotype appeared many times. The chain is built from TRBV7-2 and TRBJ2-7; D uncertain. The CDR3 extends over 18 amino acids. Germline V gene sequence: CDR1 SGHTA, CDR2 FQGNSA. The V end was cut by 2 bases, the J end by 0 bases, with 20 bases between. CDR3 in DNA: TGTGCCAGCAGCTTATCGGTCGGCGGATATCTAAGCTCCTACGAGCAGTACTTC. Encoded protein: CASSLSVGGYLSSYEQYF.

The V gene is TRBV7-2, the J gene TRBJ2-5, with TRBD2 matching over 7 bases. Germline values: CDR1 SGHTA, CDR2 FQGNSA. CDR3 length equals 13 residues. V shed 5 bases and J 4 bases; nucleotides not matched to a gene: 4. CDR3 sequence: CASSPGTIETQYF. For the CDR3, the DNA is TGTGCCAGCAGCCCCGGGACTATAGAGACCCAGTACTTC.

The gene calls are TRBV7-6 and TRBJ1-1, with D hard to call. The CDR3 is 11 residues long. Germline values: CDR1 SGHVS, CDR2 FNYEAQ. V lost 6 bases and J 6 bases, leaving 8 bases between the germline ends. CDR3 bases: TGTGCCAGCAGACCCGACCCTGAAGCTTTCTTT. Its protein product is CASRPDPEAFF. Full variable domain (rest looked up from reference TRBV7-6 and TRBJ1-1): GAGVSQSPRYKVTKRGQDVALRCDPISGHVSLYWYRQALGQGPEFLTYFNYEAQQDKSGLPNDRFSAERPEGSISTLTIQRTEQRDSAMYRCASRPDPEAFFGQGTRLTVV.

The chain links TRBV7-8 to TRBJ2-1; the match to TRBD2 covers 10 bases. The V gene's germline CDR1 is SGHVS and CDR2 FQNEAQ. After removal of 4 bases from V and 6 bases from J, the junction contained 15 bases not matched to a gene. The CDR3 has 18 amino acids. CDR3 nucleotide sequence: TGTGCCAGCAGCTCCCAACCCCACCTTAGCGGGGGGAGCAATGAGCAGTTCTTC. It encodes CASSSQPHLSGGSNEQFF.

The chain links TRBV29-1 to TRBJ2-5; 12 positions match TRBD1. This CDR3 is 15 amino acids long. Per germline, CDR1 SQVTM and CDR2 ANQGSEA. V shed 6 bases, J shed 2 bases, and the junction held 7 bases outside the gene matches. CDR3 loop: CSVIRDRGLQETQYF. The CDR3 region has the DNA TGCAGCGTCATCCGGGACAGGGGGCTTCAAGAGACCCAGTACTTC.

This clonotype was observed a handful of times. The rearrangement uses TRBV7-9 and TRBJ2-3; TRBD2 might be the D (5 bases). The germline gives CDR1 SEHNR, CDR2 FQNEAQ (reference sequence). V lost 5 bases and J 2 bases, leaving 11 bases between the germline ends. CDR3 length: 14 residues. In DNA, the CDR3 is TGTGCCAGCAGCGCCCCTAGCTCCACAGATACGCAGTATTTT. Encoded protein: CASSAPSSTDTQYF. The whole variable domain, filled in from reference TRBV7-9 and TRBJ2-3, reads DTGVSQNPRHKITKRGQNVTFRCDPISEHNRLYWYRQTLGQGPEFLTYFQNEAQLEKSRLLSDRFSAERPKGSFSTLEIQRTEQGDSAMYLCASSAPSSTDTQYFGPGTRLTVL.

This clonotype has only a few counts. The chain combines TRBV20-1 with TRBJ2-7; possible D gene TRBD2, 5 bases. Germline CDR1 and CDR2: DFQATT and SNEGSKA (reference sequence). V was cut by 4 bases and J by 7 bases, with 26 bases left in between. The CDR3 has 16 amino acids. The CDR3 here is CSATLPGIPGGLEQYF. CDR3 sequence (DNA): TGCAGTGCTACCCTCCCCGGGATCCCGGGCGGGTTGGAGCAGTACTTC.

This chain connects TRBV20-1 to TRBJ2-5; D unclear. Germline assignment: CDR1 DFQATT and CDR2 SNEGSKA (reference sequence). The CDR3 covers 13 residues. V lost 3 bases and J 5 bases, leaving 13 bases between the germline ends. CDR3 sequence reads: CSARESRSETQYF. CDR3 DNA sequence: TGCAGTGCTAGGGAATCTAGAAGCGAGACCCAGTACTTC.

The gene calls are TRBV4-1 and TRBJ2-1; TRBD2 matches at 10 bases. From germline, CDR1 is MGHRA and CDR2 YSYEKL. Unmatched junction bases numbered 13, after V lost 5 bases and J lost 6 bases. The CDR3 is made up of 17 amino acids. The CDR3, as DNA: TGCGCCAGCAGCTCGAGCCCTCTAGCGGGAGAAGGCAATGAGCAGTTCTTC. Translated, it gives CASSSSPLAGEGNEQFF.

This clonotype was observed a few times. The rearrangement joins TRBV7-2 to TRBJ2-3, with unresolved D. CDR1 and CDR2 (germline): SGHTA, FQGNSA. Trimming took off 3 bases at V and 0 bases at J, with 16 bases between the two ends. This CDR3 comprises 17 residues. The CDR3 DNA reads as TGTGCCAGCAGCTTTCTCTCTATGTACGATAGCACAGATACGCAGTATTTT. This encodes CASSFLSMYDSTDTQYF.

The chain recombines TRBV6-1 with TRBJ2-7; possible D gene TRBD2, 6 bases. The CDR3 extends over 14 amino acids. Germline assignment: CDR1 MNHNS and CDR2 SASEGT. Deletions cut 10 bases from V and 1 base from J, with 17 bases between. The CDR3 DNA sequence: TGTGCCACATACCCGGCGGGACCGTCCTACGAGCAGTACTTC. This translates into CATYPAGPSYEQYF.

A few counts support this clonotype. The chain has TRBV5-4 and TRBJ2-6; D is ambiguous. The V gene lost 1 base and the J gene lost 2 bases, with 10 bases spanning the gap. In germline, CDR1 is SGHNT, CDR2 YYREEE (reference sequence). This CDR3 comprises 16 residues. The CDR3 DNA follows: TGTGCCAGCAGCTTGTTTACAAGAACTGGGGCCAACGTCCTGACTTTC. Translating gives CASSLFTRTGANVLTF.

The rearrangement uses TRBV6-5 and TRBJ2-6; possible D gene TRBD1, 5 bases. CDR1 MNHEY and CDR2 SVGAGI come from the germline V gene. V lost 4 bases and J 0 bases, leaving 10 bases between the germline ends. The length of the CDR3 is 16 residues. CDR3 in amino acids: CASSSRQSSGANVLTF. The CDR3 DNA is TGTGCCAGCAGTTCCCGACAGAGCTCTGGGGCCAACGTCCTGACTTTC.

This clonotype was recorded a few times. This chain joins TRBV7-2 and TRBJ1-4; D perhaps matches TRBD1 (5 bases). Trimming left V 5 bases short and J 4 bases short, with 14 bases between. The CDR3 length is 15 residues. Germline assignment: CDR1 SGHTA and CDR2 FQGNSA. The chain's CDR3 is CASSPQKGINEKLFF. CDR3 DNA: TGTGCCAGCAGCCCCCAAAAGGGGATTAATGAAAAACTGTTTTTT.

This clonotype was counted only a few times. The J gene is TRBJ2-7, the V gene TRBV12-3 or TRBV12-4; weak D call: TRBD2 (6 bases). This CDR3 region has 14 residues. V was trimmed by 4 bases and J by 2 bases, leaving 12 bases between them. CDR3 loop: CASSYSGVPYEQYF. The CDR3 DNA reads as TGTGCCAGCAGTTATTCGGGAGTCCCCTACGAGCAGTACTTC.

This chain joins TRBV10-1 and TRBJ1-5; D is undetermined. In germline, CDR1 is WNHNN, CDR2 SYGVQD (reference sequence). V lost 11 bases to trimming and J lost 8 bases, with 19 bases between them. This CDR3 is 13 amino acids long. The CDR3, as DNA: TGCGCCGATTTTGCGTGGGTTGGAGAGCCCCAGCATTTT. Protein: CADFAWVGEPQHF.

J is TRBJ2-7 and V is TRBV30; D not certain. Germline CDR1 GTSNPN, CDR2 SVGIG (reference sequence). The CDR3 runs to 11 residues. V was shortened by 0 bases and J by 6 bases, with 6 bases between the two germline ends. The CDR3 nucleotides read TGTGCCTGGAGTGTCCAATCCGAGCAGTACTTC. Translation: CAWSVQSEQYF.

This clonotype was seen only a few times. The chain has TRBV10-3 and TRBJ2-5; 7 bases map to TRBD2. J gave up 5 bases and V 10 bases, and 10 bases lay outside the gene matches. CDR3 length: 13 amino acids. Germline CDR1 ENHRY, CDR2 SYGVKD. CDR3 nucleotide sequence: TGTGCCACCGGGGAGGGAGTCGATGAGACCCAGTACTTC. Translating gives CATGEGVDETQYF.

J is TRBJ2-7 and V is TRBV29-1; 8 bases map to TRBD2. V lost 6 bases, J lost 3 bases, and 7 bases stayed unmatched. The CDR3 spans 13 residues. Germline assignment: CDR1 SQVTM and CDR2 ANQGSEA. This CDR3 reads CSVISGIFYEQYF. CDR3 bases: TGCAGCGTCATTAGCGGGATCTTCTACGAGCAGTACTTC.

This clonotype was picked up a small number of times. The CDR3 DNA reads TGTGCCAGCAGCCCGGGCCCCGGGCTAGCGGGAAACAATGAGCAGTTCTTC. This encodes CASSPGPGLAGNNEQFF. V gene TRBV7-9 combines with J gene TRBJ2-1, with 9 bases matching TRBD2. V shed 5 bases and J 5 bases; nucleotides not matched to a gene: 13. Germline CDR1 SEHNR, CDR2 FQNEAQ (reference sequence). The CDR3 consists of 17 residues. The whole variable domain, remainder taken from reference TRBV7-9 and TRBJ2-1, is DTGVSQNPRHKITKRGQNVTFRCDPISEHNRLYWYRQTLGQGPEFLTYFQNEAQLEKSRLLSDRFSAERPKGSFSTLEIQRTEQGDSAMYLCASSPGPGLAGNNEQFFGPGTRLTVL.

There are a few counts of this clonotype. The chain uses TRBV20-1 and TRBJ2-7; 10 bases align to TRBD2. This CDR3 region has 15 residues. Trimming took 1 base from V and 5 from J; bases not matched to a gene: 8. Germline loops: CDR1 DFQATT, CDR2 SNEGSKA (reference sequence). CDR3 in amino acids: CSARGGTLAGDEQYF. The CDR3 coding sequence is TGCAGTGCTAGAGGGGGAACGCTAGCGGGAGACGAGCAGTACTTC.